The 8 T cell receptor beta chains in this list originate from one sample, sequenced in a study of blood T cell repertoires in COVID-19. Profiled with immunoSEQ multiplex PCR; TCRdb holds only in-frame clones, not every one. Here the sample spans 200,000 or so clones, 80% to 90% being singletons. The specimen was PBMCs or T cells enriched from blood (not recorded which). The receptor source for this set is a woman between 40 and 55 years old with acute COVID-19.

The rearrangement links TRBV20-1 to TRBJ1-3; D uncertain. Trimming left V 6 bases short and J 4 bases short, with 7 bases between. CDR1 is DFQATT, CDR2 SNEGSKA, per germline (reference sequence). This CDR3 contains 11 residues. CDR3 loop: CSAQTGNTIYF. For the CDR3, the DNA is TGCAGTGCCCAGACAGGAAACACCATATATTTT.

The chain carries TRBV11-2 and TRBJ1-1; perhaps TRBD1 as D (5 bases). Trimming took off 1 base at V and 4 bases at J, with 10 bases between the two ends. CDR1 is SGHAT and CDR2 is FQNNGV in the germline V gene. This CDR3 is 14 amino acids long. The CDR3 region has the DNA TGTGCCAGCAGCTTAGGTCACAGGAGCACTGAAGCTTTCTTT. It yields the protein CASSLGHRSTEAFF.

The chain carries TRBV21-1 and TRBJ2-3; the D call TRBD2 from the table was never checked on the DNA. TRBV21-1 is marked as a pseudogene. The CDR3 covers 16 residues. The CDR3 here is CASSKLNSGSGDTQYF. The CDR3 DNA reads as TGTGCCAGCAGCAAATTGAATAGCGGGAGCGGAGATACGCAGTATTTT.

The gene calls are TRBV2 and TRBJ2-1; 9 positions agree with TRBD1. Germline V gene sequence: CDR1 SNHLY, CDR2 FYNNEI. This CDR3 has 17 residues. V dropped 1 base and J dropped 6; count of bases not matched to a gene: 10. CDR3 loop: CASSEEKTGGFGNEQFF. The DNA of the CDR3 is TGTGCCAGCAGTGAAGAGAAGACAGGGGGTTTCGGCAATGAGCAGTTCTTC.

The chain couples TRBV5-4 to TRBJ1-2, with D tentatively TRBD1 (5 bases). V was cut by 1 base and J by 4 bases, with 8 bases left in between. This CDR3 has 13 residues. Germline CDR1 and CDR2: SGHNT and YYREEE (reference sequence). In nucleotides, the CDR3 is TGTGCCAGCAGCTTGAGGGGCAGCTATGGCTACACCTTC. Residues: CASSLRGSYGYTF. Looking up the rest from reference TRBV5-4 and TRBJ1-2 gives the full variable domain: ETGVTQSPTHLIKTRGQQVTLRCSSQSGHNTVSWYQQALGQGPQFIFQYYREEENGRGNFPPRFSGLQFPNYSSELNVNALELDDSALYLCASSLRGSYGYTFGSGTRLTVV.

V usage is TRBV7-8 and J usage is TRBJ1-6; TRBD1 is a possible D gene (6 bases). The germline gives CDR1 SGHVS, CDR2 FQNEAQ. V shed 8 bases and J shed 0 bases, with 17 bases lying between them. The length of the CDR3 is 17 residues. The CDR3 region has the DNA TGTGCCAGCCAACGCTGGGACACGAGCTCCTATAATTCACCCCTCCACTTT. Protein: CASQRWDTSSYNSPLHF.

The chain couples TRBV7-3 to TRBJ2-7; weak D call: TRBD2 (5 bases). V gave up 3 bases and J gave up 6 bases, with 15 bases separating them. The CDR3 runs to 14 residues. Germline V gene lookup returns CDR1 SGHTA and CDR2 FQGTGA. The CDR3 nucleotides are TGTGCCAGCAGCTTCCTAAGAGGAGGCGGCGAGCAGTACTTC. Residues: CASSFLRGGGEQYF. The full variable domain, completed using reference TRBV7-3 and TRBJ2-7, is GAGVSQTPSNKVTEKGKYVELRCDPISGHTALYWYRQSLGQGPEFLIYFQGTGAADDSGLPNDRFFAVRPEGSVSTLKIQRTERGDSAVYLCASSFLRGGGEQYFGPGTRLTVT.

This chain joins TRBV3-1 (or the pseudogene TRBV3-2) and TRBJ1-1, with 7 bases fitting TRBD1. The CDR3 runs to 16 residues. Per the germline V gene, CDR1 is LGHDT and CDR2 is YNNKEL (reference sequence). V gave up 3 bases and J gave up 5 bases; unmatched junction bases: 12. The CDR3 nucleotides are TGTGCCAGCAGCCATGCCAACAGGGGTTCGCGGACTGAAGCTTTCTTT. Protein product: CASSHANRGSRTEAFF.